The clone carrying this TCR beta chain was counted only a few times. This sample is drawn from a study of T cells in Graves' hyperthyroidism and ophthalmopathy. V gave up 7 bases and J gave up 5 bases, with 26 bases separating them. This CDR3 is built from 17 residues. Per the germline V gene, CDR1 is SNHLY and CDR2 is FYNNEI. Amplification yielded TCR beta CDR3 regions, with RNA transcripts as the source. HTBI primers were employed in a first-round RT-PCR of the TCR CDR3. Via MiXCR, TCRdb re-called the multiplex PCR reads, giving one row per CDR3 protein. The table includes some 740,000 distinct CDR3 sequences, approximately 14% detected once.

The source of this sequence is a woman between 18 and 30 years old with Graves' hyperthyroidism. The V call is TRBV2, the J call TRBJ2-5; TRBD1 or TRBD2 may be the D gene (5 bases each). The sample consisted of blood. CDR3 sequence: CASTVGRRLLERETQYF. For the CDR3, the DNA is TGTGCCAGCACTGTGGGACGGCGGCTCCTAGAACGGGAGACCCAGTACTTC.